This passage covers 8 T cell receptor beta chains from one sample sequenced in a study of human T cells and chemical hapten exposure. Time point of the sample: healthy volunteer bleed at 2 weeks. The authors extracted total RNA from unfractionated whole blood. TCRdb re-derived calls from the RACE reads in MiXCR, one entry per CDR3 protein. The table records 130,000 or so distinct CDR3 sequences, about 9% of them present only once. The material sequenced was whole blood. These receptors were taken from a male donor in good health. Some clones in this sample may be carry-over from other donors' samples.

This clonotype was counted many times. This sequence joins TRBV29-1 and TRBJ2-1, with 7 bases matching TRBD1. The CDR3 length is 15 residues. Germline V lookup: CDR1 SQVTM, CDR2 ANQGSEA. V lost 1 base and J lost 3; bases outside the gene matches: 6. CDR3 coding DNA: TGCAGCGTTGAAGGGGACAGTGGAGACTACAATGAGCAGTTCTTC. It encodes CSVEGDSGDYNEQFF.

At least ten counts were recorded for this clonotype. The V gene is TRBV24-1, the J gene TRBJ1-5, with a possible D match to TRBD1 (5 bases). Trimming removed 3 bases from V and 4 bases from J, with 9 bases in between. Germline V gene lookup returns CDR1 KGHDR and CDR2 SFDVKD. The CDR3 loop spans 14 amino acids. Here the CDR3 DNA reads TGTGCCACCAGTGATCGGGGGGTAAATCAGCCCCAGCATTTT. It translates to CATSDRGVNQPQHF.

This clonotype ranks as medium-sized. This chain connects TRBV6-4 to TRBJ2-3; TRBD2 agrees at 9 bases. This CDR3 spans 15 amino acids. Germline values: CDR1 MRHNA, CDR2 SNTAGT. Germline trimming cut 4 bases from V and 1 base from J; bases unmatched to any gene: 3. Here the CDR3 DNA reads TGTGCCAGCAGTGGAGCGGGAGGAGGCACAGATACGCAGTATTTT. Translation: CASSGAGGGTDTQYF.

Ten or more counts support this clonotype. J is TRBJ2-7 and V is TRBV6-5; 7 nucleotides line up with TRBD1. The germline CDR1 and CDR2 sequences are MNHEY and SVGAGI. Losses at the gene ends were 2 bases for V and 1 base for J; bases not matched to a gene: 5. The CDR3 is 15 residues long. This chain's CDR3 is CASSYNAGGSYEQYF. The DNA of the CDR3 is TGTGCCAGCAGTTACAATGCAGGGGGTTCCTACGAGCAGTACTTC.

This clonotype has a handful of counts. This CDR3 is CPDRKFREAGELFF. The CDR3 DNA is TGTCCCGATCGAAAGTTCAGGGAAGCCGGGGAGCTGTTTTTT. The gene calls are TRBV7-2 and TRBJ2-2; D is perhaps TRBD1 (5 bases). This CDR3 region has 14 residues. The V gene's germline CDR1 is SGHTA and CDR2 FQGNSA.

This sequence joins TRBV5-6 and TRBJ1-5; D not resolved. V lost 3 bases, J lost 7 bases, and 14 bases lay in between. The germline CDR1 and CDR2 sequences are SGHDT and YYEEEE. The CDR3 is 14 amino acids. CDR3 nucleotides: TGTGCCAGCAGCTCCCCCAGTCTTGGCCAGCCCCAGCATTTT. It codes for CASSSPSLGQPQHF.

The sample holds a few counts of this clonotype. The V call is TRBV3-1, the J call TRBJ2-1, with 9 bases lining up with TRBD1. V was pared by 4 bases and J by 4 bases, with 8 bases of the junction left unmatched. This CDR3 is 16 amino acids long. Germline V lookup: CDR1 LGHDT, CDR2 YNNKEL (reference sequence). CDR3 DNA: TGTGCCAGCAGCCCATCCACAGGGGGCTTGTACAATGAGCAGTTCTTC. This encodes CASSPSTGGLYNEQFF.

The rearrangement links TRBV4-1 to TRBJ2-1; 8 bases line up with TRBD1. Trimming at V came to 3 bases and at J to 4 bases, leaving 5 bases not matched to a gene. This CDR3 is 15 amino acids long. Germline lookup yields CDR1 MGHRA and CDR2 YSYEKL. CDR3 bases: TGCGCCAGCAGCCATCCGGGACAGGAGTACAATGAGCAGTTCTTC. Its translation: CASSHPGQEYNEQFF.